The next 12 T cell receptor beta chains were all read from a single sample in a study of blood T cell repertoires in COVID-19. Some clones are missing from TCRdb's copy, which holds only in-frame ones; the method was immunoSEQ multiplex PCR. The sample consists of around 310,000 clones, nearly 90% of them appearing once. The source material was peripheral blood. The origin of the receptors is a woman aged 40-49 years with COVID-19, enrolled during active disease.

The V gene is TRBV7-9, the J gene TRBJ1-1; D unresolved. The ends were cut back, 0 bases at V and 4 bases at J, with 9 bases in the middle. In germline, CDR1 is SEHNR, CDR2 FQNEAQ (reference sequence). This CDR3 is 14 amino acids long. In nucleotides, the CDR3 is TGTGCCAGCAGCTTAGCTGGGCAGGCCACTGAAGCTTTCTTT. Its translation: CASSLAGQATEAFF.

This chain uses TRBV7-9 with TRBJ1-5; D gene unclear. Trimming shortened V by 2 bases and J by 3 bases, and 14 bases separated the two germline ends. The CDR3 spans 16 residues. From germline, CDR1 is SEHNR and CDR2 FQNEAQ (reference sequence). CDR3 DNA: TGTGCCAGCAGCTTACGCGAGTGGAGGAACAATCAGCCCCAGCATTTT. Protein sequence: CASSLREWRNNQPQHF. Full variable domain (outside the CDR3, taken from reference TRBV7-9 and TRBJ1-5): DTGVSQNPRHKITKRGQNVTFRCDPISEHNRLYWYRQTLGQGPEFLTYFQNEAQLEKSRLLSDRFSAERPKGSFSTLEIQRTEQGDSAMYLCASSLREWRNNQPQHFGDGTRLSIL.

The rearrangement uses TRBV4-1 and TRBJ2-7, with 7 bases that match TRBD2. Losses at the gene ends were 10 bases for V and 2 bases for J; bases not matched to a gene: 2. The CDR3 loop spans 11 amino acids. Per germline, CDR1 MGHRA and CDR2 YSYEKL. CDR3 sequence: CATGTTYEQYF. In DNA, the CDR3 is TGCGCCACCGGGACTACCTACGAGCAGTACTTC.

The chain links TRBV5-5 to TRBJ1-2, with D possibly being TRBD1 (6 bases). V was cut by 4 bases and J by 5 bases, with 18 bases left in between. The CDR3 has 15 residues. The germline CDR1 and CDR2 sequences are SGHKS and YYEKEE (reference sequence). DNA of the CDR3: TGTGCCAGCAGCACCCCGGGGGGCTGGGGGTATGGCTACACCTTC. This translates into CASSTPGGWGYGYTF.

This clone was recorded once. The rearrangement joins TRBV29-1 to TRBJ2-1; 9 positions match TRBD2. CDR1 is SQVTM and CDR2 is ANQGSEA in the germline V gene. The CDR3 has 19 amino acids. V was pared by 6 bases and J by 0 bases, with 18 bases of the junction left unmatched. The chain's CDR3 is CSVERVKFAGGSSYNEQFF. The CDR3 bases are TGCAGCGTCGAAAGGGTGAAATTTGCGGGGGGGAGCTCCTACAATGAGCAGTTCTTC.

J is TRBJ2-3 and V is TRBV19; 7 bases agree with TRBD2. From germline, CDR1 is LNHDA and CDR2 SQIVND (reference sequence). The CDR3 is 15 amino acids. V trimming: 4 bases; J trimming: 4 bases; junction bases outside the gene matches: 8. DNA of the CDR3: TGTGCCAGTAGTACCCTCGGGGCGGGAGCAGATACGCAGTATTTT. This sequence encodes CASSTLGAGADTQYF.

The gene calls are TRBV18 and TRBJ2-5, with D uncertain. This CDR3 comprises 13 residues. Trimming cost V 0 bases and J 0 bases, with 2 bases left between them. Per the germline V gene, CDR1 is KGHSH and CDR2 is LQKENI. As DNA, the CDR3 is TGTGCCAGCTCACCACCTAACCAAGAGACCCAGTACTTC. It codes for CASSPPNQETQYF. The whole variable domain, remainder taken from reference TRBV18 and TRBJ2-5, is NAGVMQNPRHLVRRRGQEARLRCSPMKGHSHVYWYRQLPEEGLKFMVYLQKENIIDESGMPKERFSAEFPKEGPSILRIQQVVRGDSAAYFCASSPPNQETQYFGPGTRLLVL.

This clone appeared once. The CDR3 sequence: CASSLEENPSYEQYF. The CDR3 DNA follows: TGCGCCAGCAGCTTGGAAGAGAATCCCTCCTACGAGCAGTACTTC. The chain recombines TRBV5-1 with TRBJ2-7; no definite D call. Per the germline V gene, CDR1 is SGHRS and CDR2 is YFSETQ. Trimming removed 0 bases at V and 0 bases at J, with 10 bases between. The length of the CDR3 is 15 residues.

The CDR3 DNA reads TGTGCCAGCAGTTACGAAGGGACAGGTGGTTTGAACAATCAGCCCCAGCATTTT. Residues: CASSYEGTGGLNNQPQHF. The chain combines TRBV6-2 or TRBV6-3 with TRBJ1-5, with 8 bases that match TRBD1. V lost 2 bases, J lost 3 bases, and 12 bases stayed unmatched. The CDR3 extends over 18 amino acids. Germline-derived CDR1 and CDR2 are MNHEY and SVGEGT.

V gene TRBV7-3 combines with J gene TRBJ2-1; TRBD2 agrees at 10 bases. V dropped 4 bases and J dropped 5; count of bases not matched to a gene: 11. This CDR3 has 17 residues. Germline values: CDR1 SGHTA, CDR2 FQGTGA. CDR3 residues: CASSSYPRAGGNNEQFF. In DNA form, the CDR3 reads TGTGCCAGCAGCTCGTACCCTCGAGCGGGAGGGAACAATGAGCAGTTCTTC.

The V and J genes are TRBV30 and TRBJ1-1; the D is unclear. Germline CDR1 reads GTSNPN; CDR2 reads SVGIG (reference sequence). This CDR3 has 13 amino acids. V gave up 1 base and J gave up 8 bases, with 14 bases separating them. The CDR3 DNA reads TGTGCCTGGAGTGACCCCGGGTGGAGAGAAGCTTTCTTT. Protein sequence: CAWSDPGWREAFF.

This chain's CDR3 is CASSIRGRGTEAFF. As DNA, the CDR3 is TGTGCCAGCAGCATAAGGGGCAGGGGTACTGAAGCTTTCTTT. V is TRBV7-3 and J is TRBJ1-1; a possible D gene is TRBD1 (6 bases). Germline CDR1 SGHTA, CDR2 FQGTGA. The length of the CDR3 is 14 residues. V lost 5 bases and J 5 bases, leaving 15 bases between the germline ends.